These 15 T cell receptor beta chains came from one sample sequenced in a study of blood T cells in healthy people across ages (dated by TCRdb to the mid-2010s). Receptor libraries were prepared by 5' RACE. Instrument used: Illumina HiSeq 2500. A second PCR of roughly 7 to 11 cycles was run with a J-beta primer mix and a sample-barcoded 5' primer. Using fastp at Q25 and MiXCR, TCRdb reprocessed the public reads and kept productive beta chains. Every CDR3 protein is listed once, alongside the most common genes and DNA of its rows. Counted in this sample were over a million distinct CDR3 sequences; roughly 60% of them appeared once. The ten largest clonotypes hold 5% to 7% of the sample. Sample: blood. Receptors were obtained from a man aged 18 to 35 in good health.

The V gene is TRBV20-1, the J gene TRBJ1-2, with 7 bases fitting TRBD1. After removal of 3 bases from V and 6 bases from J, the junction contained 1 base not matched to a gene. The CDR3 totals 11 residues. Germline values: CDR1 DFQATT, CDR2 SNEGSKA (reference sequence). The CDR3 reads CSARGTDGYTF. Written as DNA, the CDR3 is TGCAGTGCTAGGGGGACAGATGGCTACACCTTC.

The V and J genes are TRBV10-3 and TRBJ2-7; D not resolved. This CDR3 has 13 amino acids. Trimming cost V 4 bases and J 0 bases, with 7 bases left between them. Germline CDR1 reads ENHRY; CDR2 reads SYGVKD. The DNA for the CDR3 is TGTGCCATCAGTGGGCTAGACTCCTACGAGCAGTACTTC. Encoded protein: CAISGLDSYEQYF.

The rearrangement joins TRBV29-1 to TRBJ2-4, with a possible D match to TRBD2 (6 bases). The CDR3 runs to 16 residues. The germline CDR1 and CDR2 sequences are SQVTM and ANQGSEA. The V end was cut by 6 bases, the J end by 0 bases, with 18 bases between. CDR3 nucleotide sequence: TGCAGCGTCGAGGGCCGCAGGGACTTAGCCAAAAACATTCAGTACTTC. This codes for CSVEGRRDLAKNIQYF. Filled out from reference TRBV29-1 and TRBJ2-4, the complete variable domain reads SAVISQKPSRDICQRGTSLTIQCQVDSQVTMMFWYRQQPGQSLTLIATANQGSEATYESGFVIDKFPISRPNLTFSTLTVSNMSPEDSSIYLCSVEGRRDLAKNIQYFGAGTRLSVL.

This sequence joins TRBV9 and TRBJ2-3, with a tentative D call TRBD1 (5 bases). Germline V gene lookup returns CDR1 SGDLS and CDR2 YYNGEE. V gave up 3 bases and J gave up 2 bases, with 16 bases separating them. This CDR3 is 16 amino acids long. The DNA for the CDR3 is TGTGCCAGCAGCGCCGGCGAGACAGTAACCACAGATACGCAGTATTTT. Protein: CASSAGETVTTDTQYF.

V is TRBV10-2 and J is TRBJ2-5; D unresolved. Trimming took 3 bases from V and 1 from J, leaving 9 bases between them. This CDR3 region has 14 residues. CDR1 and CDR2 (germline): WSHSY, SAAADI. CDR3 sequence: CASSDSGVQETQYF. Here the CDR3 DNA reads TGCGCCAGCAGTGATTCAGGCGTCCAAGAGACCCAGTACTTC.

V gene TRBV27 combines with J gene TRBJ2-3; D possibly corresponds to TRBD2 (5 bases). CDR1 is MNHEY, CDR2 SMNVEV, per germline (reference sequence). V was trimmed by 2 bases and J by 1 base, leaving 16 bases between them. CDR3 size: 17 residues. The CDR3 is CASSLTPPGSGTDTQYF. The CDR3 DNA follows: TGTGCCAGCAGTTTAACCCCCCCGGGGTCGGGCACAGATACGCAGTATTTT.

The V call is TRBV7-2, the J call TRBJ2-7, with D unresolved. Germline-derived CDR1 and CDR2 are SGHTA and FQGNSA. The germline V and J ends were trimmed by 5 bases and 3 bases, with 5 bases remaining between them. The CDR3 has 11 amino acids. The CDR3, as DNA: TGTGCCAGCAGCAACCTCTACGAGCAGTACTTC. Translated: CASSNLYEQYF. Full variable domain (remainder filled in from reference TRBV7-2 and TRBJ2-7): GAGVSQSPSNKVTEKGKDVELRCDPISGHTALYWYRQSLGQGLEFLIYFQGNSAPDKSGLPSDRFSAERTGGSVSTLTIQRTQQEDSAVYLCASSNLYEQYFGPGTRLTVT.

The V gene is TRBV4-3, the J gene TRBJ1-2; D is unclear. CDR3 length: 15 residues. Germline CDR1 is LGHNA and CDR2 is YSLEER. Between the trimmed V and J ends, which lost 1 base and 8 bases, there was a span of 17 bases. CDR3 in DNA: TGCGCCAGCAGCCAAGCAGGATCGATGGGTCGCGGCTACACCTTC. This gives the protein CASSQAGSMGRGYTF.

This clonotype was seen more than once but under ten times. This chain links TRBV3-1 with TRBJ2-7, with D possibly matching TRBD1 (6 bases). Trimming stripped 3 bases from V and 6 bases from J, with 18 bases between. From germline, CDR1 is LGHDT and CDR2 YNNKEL (reference sequence). The CDR3 runs to 15 residues. This chain's CDR3 is CASSHLSPGQSEQYF. DNA for the CDR3: TGTGCCAGCAGCCATTTATCCCCGGGACAAAGCGAGCAGTACTTC.

DNA for the CDR3: TGTGCCAGCAGTGCGGGGGCCACCGGAGACTATGGCTACACCTTC. Encoded protein: CASSAGATGDYGYTF. The chain employs TRBV6-1 and TRBJ1-2, with D perhaps matching TRBD1 (6 bases). CDR3 length equals 15 residues. The germline V gene has CDR1 MNHNS and CDR2 SASEGT. Trimming pared 4 bases from V and 3 bases from J, leaving 15 bases between.

The rearrangement uses TRBV9 and TRBJ1-6, with D perhaps matching TRBD1 (5 bases). Trimming stripped 0 bases from V and 7 bases from J, with 11 bases between. This CDR3 contains 15 residues. CDR1 and CDR2 from the germline V gene are SGDLS and YYNGEE. The CDR3 here is CASSVGVDNNSPLHF. In DNA form, the CDR3 reads TGTGCCAGCAGCGTAGGTGTGGACAACAATTCACCCCTCCACTTT. Combining the CDR3 with reference TRBV9 and TRBJ1-6 gives the whole variable domain DSGVTQTPKHLITATGQRVTLRCSPRSGDLSVYWYQQSLDQGLQFLIQYYNGEERAKGNILERFSAQQFPDLHSELNLSSLELGDSALYFCASSVGVDNNSPLHFGNGTRLTVT.

The rearrangement joins TRBV5-1 to TRBJ1-2; D gene uncertain. Trimming took off 4 bases at V and 3 bases at J, with 16 bases between the two ends. The germline V gene encodes CDR1 SGHRS and CDR2 YFSETQ. CDR3 size: 15 residues. CDR3 nucleotide sequence: TGCGCCAGCAGCCAGGACGCCAAGAGGGACTATGGCTACACCTTC. Protein: CASSQDAKRDYGYTF.

This clonotype appeared a few times. This sequence joins TRBV29-1 and TRBJ2-3; a weak D match, TRBD1 (5 bases). The CDR3 consists of 14 residues. Germline loops: CDR1 SQVTM, CDR2 ANQGSEA. V was trimmed by 0 bases and J by 1 base, leaving 8 bases between them. CDR3 coding DNA: TGCAGCGTTGAAGAGGGGCGAGGCACAGATACGCAGTATTTT. Translating gives CSVEEGRGTDTQYF.

The rearrangement links TRBV12-3 or TRBV12-4 to TRBJ2-5; 10 positions agree with TRBD1. The CDR3 covers 17 residues. V was pared by 2 bases and J by 3 bases, with 9 bases of the junction left unmatched. The CDR3 DNA reads as TGTGCCAGCAGTTTATTAGGCCACGGGACAGGGGAAGAGACCCAGTACTTC. Translation gives CASSLLGHGTGEETQYF.

This chain joins TRBV5-4 and TRBJ2-3; D is unresolved. The CDR3 extends over 15 amino acids. Trimming took off 1 base at V and 2 bases at J, with 11 bases between the two ends. Germline lookup yields CDR1 SGHNT and CDR2 YYREEE (reference sequence). The CDR3 protein is CASSLMAGYTDTQYF. DNA of the CDR3: TGTGCCAGCAGCTTGATGGCCGGGTACACAGATACGCAGTATTTT.